The sequence of this TCR beta chain was determined in a study of CD8+ T cells in alopecia areata. Study background: Treated patients received oral tofacitinib, 5 to 10 mg twice daily.

The study, taken as a whole, reports: Within the top 100, expanded CD8+ clones significantly decreased with tofacitinib, as did scalp clonality.

In regard to this clone: Its cognate antigen is unknown.

Treatment reported: oral pan-JAK inhibitor, 5-10 mg twice daily. Peripheral blood and lesional scalp punch biopsies came from alopecia areata patients. Cell sorting was applied to PBMCs, and CD4+ and CD8+ T cells were collected. The germline gives CDR1 GTSNPN, CDR2 SVGIG (reference sequence). The CDR3 totals 12 residues. Trimming left V 6 bases short and J 4 bases short, with 12 bases between. TCR sequencing used cDNA made by reverse transcription of extracted RNA. Assay: immunoSEQ multiplex PCR; the TCRdb copy retains only in-frame clones and omits some. The sample holds 190,000 or so clones; roughly 62% are singletons and the top ten take around 12%.

The specimen comprised CD8+ T cells sorted from blood, sampled at week 24, from a patient treated with tofacitinib. This rearrangement joins TRBV30 to TRBJ1-1, with a possible D match to TRBD1 (5 bases). The receptor was derived from a human donor with alopecia areata. CDR3 nucleotides: TGTGCCTGTCCAGGGCGAGGCACTGAAGCTTTCTTT. It codes for CACPGRGTEAFF. The entire variable domain, with the rest obtained from reference TRBV30 and TRBJ1-1, is as follows: SQTIHQWPATLVQPVGSPLSLECTVEGTSNPNLYWYRQAAGRGLQLLFYSVGIGQISSEVPQNLSASRPQDRQFILSSKKLLLSDSGFYLCACPGRGTEAFFGQGTRLTVV.